The next 10 T cell receptor beta chains were all read from a single sample in a study of PD-L1 blockade in urothelial cancer (dated by TCRdb to the late 2010s). Library prep was done by the immunoSEQ multiplex PCR assay. Imported from immuneACCESS, the table was reduced by TCRdb to in-frame sequences with V and J called. These copies leave out some clones; in studies compared against another copy, an unresolved V gene accounts for under half, and the cause of the remainder is not known. This sample lists roughly 32,000 clones; roughly nine tenths were detected once. 8% of the sample goes to the ten largest clones. The time point label, as the study defines it: peripheral blood 6 weeks after treatment start. The material was PBMCs, obtained around atezolizumab (anti-PD-L1) treatment. The receptors shown here come from a man aged 80 or over with urothelial cancer.

In this sample, this clone turned up a few times. This chain uses TRBV7-8 with TRBJ1-2; TRBD1 matches at 7 bases. Per germline, CDR1 SGHVS and CDR2 FQNEAQ. The CDR3 has 14 residues. Trimming at V came to 5 bases and at J to 8 bases, leaving 11 bases not matched to a gene. The CDR3 here is CASSPGTARWGYTF. DNA for the CDR3: TGTGCCAGCAGCCCGGGGACAGCCCGCTGGGGCTACACCTTC.

This clone was seen a handful of times. The chain has TRBV19 and TRBJ2-7, with 7 bases that match TRBD1. V trimming: 10 bases; J trimming: 3 bases; junction bases outside the gene matches: 6. This CDR3 has 12 residues. Germline V gene sequence: CDR1 LNHDA, CDR2 SQIVND (reference sequence). As DNA, the CDR3 is TGTGCCACCGCGGACAGGTTCTACGAGCAGTACTTC. This translates into CATADRFYEQYF.

This clone is medium-sized. The chain has TRBV13 and TRBJ2-2; weak D call: TRBD2 (5 bases). Trimming cost V 0 bases and J 6 bases, with 8 bases left between them. The CDR3 has 14 amino acids. Germline CDR1 reads PRHDT; CDR2 reads FYEKMQ (reference sequence). The CDR3 loop reads CASSLGASPGELFF. CDR3 DNA sequence: TGTGCCAGCAGCTTAGGGGCTAGCCCCGGGGAGCTGTTTTTT.

The CDR3 DNA sequence: TGTGCCTGGGATAGCGGGCTCGCGAACACCGGGGAGCTGTTTTTT. Amino acid sequence: CAWDSGLANTGELFF. The rearrangement joins TRBV30 to TRBJ2-2; 7 bases align to TRBD2. Looked up from germline, CDR1 is GTSNPN and CDR2 is SVGIG (reference sequence). The V gene end was trimmed by 5 bases and the J gene end by 0 bases; junction bases not matched to a gene: 6. This CDR3 has 15 residues.

This sequence joins TRBV23-1 and TRBJ2-3, with D perhaps matching TRBD2 (6 bases). TRBV23-1 is marked as an open reading frame, function uncertain. The V and J ends lost 2 bases and 5 bases respectively, with 20 bases between them. This CDR3 contains 17 residues. The CDR3 nucleotides are TGCGCCAGCAGTCAACCCCGGAGGGGTCAACGCGGAGATACGCAGTATTTT. This sequence encodes CASSQPRRGQRGDTQYF.

In its sample, this clone was seen once. The CDR3 sequence: CASSLLPRGGDGYTF. DNA for the CDR3: TGTGCCAGCAGCTTACTCCCCAGGGGCGGCGATGGCTACACCTTC. This sequence joins TRBV6-5 and TRBJ1-2; possible D gene TRBD1, 6 bases. This CDR3 has 15 amino acids. V was shortened by 6 bases and J by 6 bases, with 20 bases between the two germline ends. Germline lookup yields CDR1 MNHEY and CDR2 SVGAGI.

The chain employs TRBV7-8 and TRBJ2-2; 12 nucleotides align to TRBD2. The CDR3 is 15 residues long. V lost 3 bases and J lost 6; bases outside the gene matches: 2. Looked up from germline, CDR1 is SGHVS and CDR2 is FQNEAQ. The CDR3 nucleotides are TGTGCCAGCAGCTTGCCTAGCGGGAGGGCCGGGGAGCTGTTTTTT. Translation gives CASSLPSGRAGELFF. Based on the CDR3 plus reference TRBV7-8 and TRBJ2-2, the full variable domain is GAGVSQSPRYKVAKRGQDVALRCDPISGHVSLFWYQQALGQGPEFLTYFQNEAQLDKSGLPSDRFFAERPEGSVSTLKIQRTQQEDSAVYLCASSLPSGRAGELFFGEGSRLTVL.

This clone came up once. The chain links TRBV18 to TRBJ2-3; 8 nucleotides line up with TRBD2. Germline assignment: CDR1 KGHSH and CDR2 LQKENI. With V trimmed by 3 bases and J by 1 base, 6 bases remained unmatched. The CDR3 has 16 amino acids. The CDR3 DNA sequence: TGTGCCAGCTCACCGAGACTAGCGCAAGGCACAGATACGCAGTATTTT. Protein: CASSPRLAQGTDTQYF.

The CDR3 sequence: CASSTSGQGRETQYF. The DNA of the CDR3 is TGTGCCAGCAGCACGTCAGGACAGGGACGCGAGACCCAGTACTTC. The chain recombines TRBV7-2 with TRBJ2-5, with 8 bases identical to TRBD1. The V gene's germline CDR1 is SGHTA and CDR2 FQGNSA. The CDR3 runs 15 residues. Germline trimming cut 5 bases from V and 5 bases from J; bases unmatched to any gene: 10.

V gene TRBV7-2 combines with J gene TRBJ2-1; 9 bases are shared with TRBD2. This CDR3 contains 16 residues. CDR1 SGHTA and CDR2 FQGNSA come from the germline V gene. Trimming at V came to 5 bases and at J to 7 bases, leaving 12 bases not matched to a gene. CDR3 loop: CASSAPGLAPGNEQFF. DNA for the CDR3: TGTGCCAGCAGCGCCCCGGGACTAGCTCCAGGGAATGAGCAGTTCTTC. Complete variable domain (other parts from reference TRBV7-2 and TRBJ2-1): GAGVSQSPSNKVTEKGKDVELRCDPISGHTALYWYRQSLGQGLEFLIYFQGNSAPDKSGLPSDRFSAERTGGSVSTLTIQRTQQEDSAVYLCASSAPGLAPGNEQFFGPGTRLTVL.